Listed here are 8 T cell receptor beta chains from one sample, sequenced in a study of T cell responses to AZD1222 COVID-19 vaccine. Profiling relied on immunoSEQ multiplex PCR, and the TCRdb table lists in-frame clones only, not all of them. The sample consists of some 180,000 clones, 90% to 95% of them appearing once. Specimen: peripheral blood, collected 28 days after the second AZD1222 dose. Source of these receptors: an adult who received the AZD1222 COVID-19 vaccine.

The rearrangement links TRBV9 to TRBJ2-5, with D possibly TRBD2 on 5 matching bases. The V gene's germline CDR1 is SGDLS and CDR2 YYNGEE. This CDR3 contains 16 residues. The V end lost 5 bases, the J end lost 7 bases, and 24 bases lay between the germline ends. The CDR3 is CASSSTPGSRPVTQYF. The CDR3 DNA sequence: TGTGCCAGCAGTTCCACCCCTGGGAGCCGCCCAGTGACCCAGTACTTC.

The chain employs TRBV6-6 and TRBJ1-5; TRBD1 matches 7 bases. Germline V CDR1 and CDR2: MNHNY, SVGAGI (reference sequence). The V segment lost 7 bases and the J segment 5 bases; nucleotides outside the gene matches: 2. The CDR3 sequence is 12 residues long. This CDR3 is CASNQGDQPQHF. DNA for the CDR3: TGTGCCAGCAATCAGGGGGATCAGCCCCAGCATTTT.

The chain recombines TRBV7-6 with TRBJ1-1; possible D gene TRBD1, 5 bases. The CDR3 consists of 14 residues. Germline V gives CDR1 SGHVS, CDR2 FNYEAQ. Trimming pared 7 bases from V and 4 bases from J, leaving 16 bases between. The CDR3 DNA sequence: TGTGCCAGCACCCCTCGGGGGGGTGCCACTGAAGCTTTCTTT. It is translated as CASTPRGGATEAFF.

The chain recombines TRBV3-1 (or the pseudogene TRBV3-2) with TRBJ1-2; D remains ambiguous. V was cut by 1 base and J by 2 bases, with 11 bases left in between. CDR1 is LGHDT and CDR2 is YNNKEL in the germline V gene (reference sequence). CDR3 length: 15 amino acids. The CDR3 DNA follows: TGTGCCAGCAGCCAAGTCTCCGTCGTCAACTATGGCTACACCTTC. The encoded protein is CASSQVSVVNYGYTF.

V and J are TRBV6-2 or TRBV6-3 and TRBJ2-7, with D tentatively TRBD1 (8 bases). Trimming took off 7 bases at V and 5 bases at J, with 18 bases between the two ends. CDR3 size: 14 residues. Per germline, CDR1 MNHEY and CDR2 SVGEGT. CDR3 region: CASIPGGQDHEQYF. The CDR3 region has the DNA TGTGCCAGCATCCCGGGGGGACAGGACCACGAGCAGTACTTC.

V usage is TRBV6-2 or TRBV6-3 and J usage is TRBJ1-2; D uncertain. Germline lookup yields CDR1 MNHEY and CDR2 SVGEGT. This CDR3 region has 11 residues. V was pared by 4 bases and J by 2 bases, with 2 bases between. CDR3 nucleotide sequence: TGTGCCAGCAGTTTCAACTATGGCTACACCTTC. It yields the protein CASSFNYGYTF.

The J gene is TRBJ1-2, the V gene TRBV30, with TRBD1 as a possible D gene (5 bases). Trimming left V 8 bases short and J 8 bases short, with 18 bases between. CDR3 size: 12 residues. The germline CDR1 and CDR2 sequences are GTSNPN and SVGIG (reference sequence). The chain's CDR3 is CAGKRGSEGYTF. The CDR3 DNA follows: TGTGCCGGTAAACGGGGGTCCGAGGGCTACACCTTC.

The chain joins TRBV27 to TRBJ2-3; perhaps TRBD2 as D (6 bases). Germline V gene lookup returns CDR1 MNHEY and CDR2 SMNVEV (reference sequence). Trimming stripped 6 bases from V and 14 bases from J, with 24 bases between. The CDR3 is made up of 14 amino acids. This chain's CDR3 is CASRLDVRDSALYF. The CDR3 nucleotides are TGTGCCAGCAGGCTAGACGTTAGGGACTCCGCGCTGTATTTT.